This T cell receptor beta chain appears in the sequencing data of a study of shared clonotypes between healthy human individuals. Findings and caveats of the study: Sequencing depth was expected to affect clonotype sharing among donors.

The sorted-subset replicate PCRs were given about 200 ng DNA, which is tens of thousands of T cell genomes. Data came from immunoSEQ multiplex PCR; TCRdb stores just in-frame clones and leaves some out. The data contain around 610,000 clones, around 96% of them singletons. With respect to this clone: The antigen remains unidentified.

The V gene's germline CDR1 is MGHRA and CDR2 YSYEKL. This CDR3 is built from 19 residues. J was trimmed by 5 bases and V by 4 bases; bases with no gene match: 15. CD45RO-negative cells were positively selected for CCR7, leaving out terminally differentiated effector memory CD45RA+ cells. All the donors were Caucasian adults who lived in Nashville, Tennessee. Specimen: naive CD8+ T cells sorted from blood. This TCR was sampled from a woman aged 25 to 39 in good health. The chain links TRBV4-1 to TRBJ2-5, with 14 bases that match TRBD2. The CDR3 DNA is TGCGCCAGCAGCCCACTCCCCCCCGGGACTAGCGGGGGAGGGGAGACCCAGTACTTC. It translates to CASSPLPPGTSGGGETQYF.